This is a list of T cell receptor beta chains from one sample in a study of blood T cell repertoires in COVID-19. Method: immunoSEQ multiplex PCR; TCRdb's copy keeps in-frame clones and lacks some. The sample holds under 50,000 clones, around 92% seen once. Sequenced material: peripheral blood. The receptors here all came from a human donor in a cohort sampled during active COVID-19. CDR3s include the opening cysteine and the closing phenylalanine or tryptophan. D genes are given only for firm matches.

>TRBD1|TRBJ2-1|TRBV10-3
TGTGCCATCAGTCCCGGACAGGGGGGCGATGAGCAGTTCTTC
CAISPGQGGDEQFF
>TRBD2|TRBJ2-5|TRBV14
TGTGCCAGCAGCCAAGATTGGGCTAGCGGGAGATGGGAGACCCAGTACTTC
CASSQDWASGRWETQYF
>TRBD2|TRBJ2-7|TRBV19
TGTGCCAGTAGTACCAGCCAGGGAGGGGAGCAGTACTTC
CASSTSQGGEQYF
>.|TRBJ2-6|TRBV19
TGTGCCAGCGGCGGGACCTCTGGGGCCAACGTCCTGACTTTC
CASGGTSGANVLTF
>.|TRBJ1-1|TRBV18
TGTGCCAGCTCCGTTCGGGGGGGGTCGGACACTGAAGCTTTCTTT
CASSVRGGSDTEAFF
>TRBD1|TRBJ1-2|TRBV7-2
TGTGCCAGCAGCTCCAGGGACAGGGGGCGACCTTATGGCTACACCTTC
CASSSRDRGRPYGYTF
>.|TRBJ1-1|TRBV9
TGTGCCAGCAGCGTACAAGGGGAAGGGACTGAAGCTTTCTTT
CASSVQGEGTEAFF
>TRBD2|TRBJ2-1|TRBV5-1
TGCGCCAGCAGCTTGGGTAATAGCGGGGGTCACAATGAGCAGTTCTTC
CASSLGNSGGHNEQFF
>TRBD2|TRBJ2-7|TRBV5-8
TGTGCCAGCAGCCGTACCGGGACTAGCGGTTACGAGCAGTACTTC
CASSRTGTSGYEQYF
>.|TRBJ1-3|TRBV4-3
TGCGCCAGCAGCCAAGCGGGGAGCGGTTCTGGAAACACCATATATTTT
CASSQAGSGSGNTIYF
>.|TRBJ2-6|TRBV4-1
TGCGCCAGCAGCCAAGATAACTCTGGGGCCAACGTCCTGACTTTC
CASSQDNSGANVLTF
>.|TRBJ2-1|TRBV5-8
TGTGCCAGCACGTTTAGGGGCTCCTACAATGAGCAGTTCTTC
CASTFRGSYNEQFF
>TRBD1|TRBJ1-2|TRBV6-6
TGTGCCAGCAGTTACCCGAACAGGGGACCCTATGGCTACACCTTC
CASSYPNRGPYGYTF